Here is one T cell receptor beta chain with its context. Germline CDR1 reads SGHTS; CDR2 reads YDEGEE. This CDR3 spans 17 amino acids. V lost 4 bases and J lost 2; bases outside the gene matches: 7. This entry is derived from a study of cytomegalovirus exposure and HLA in healthy donors. 13 Jbeta primers and 60 Vbeta primers were used for the PCR. The method was immunoSEQ multiplex PCR; TCRdb's version includes in-frame clones alone and lacks a portion of them. The top ten hold over 0.9% of the sample, which has more than 100,000 clones, over 60% seen once. The source is a woman in her sixties or seventies in good health and CMV-seronegative. This chain connects TRBV5-8 to TRBJ2-4, with TRBD1 matching 12 bases. Sequenced material: PBMCs. The CDR3, as DNA: TGTGCCAGCAGCCTGGGACAGGGGGCGAAGACCAAAAACATTCAGTACTTC. It encodes CASSLGQGAKTKNIQYF.